The 30 T cell receptor beta chains in this list originate from one sample, sequenced in a study of T cells in Graves' hyperthyroidism and ophthalmopathy. The investigators amplified TCR beta CDR3 regions from RNA transcripts. The HTBI set primed first-round TCR CDR3 RT-PCR. TCRdb analysed the multiplex PCR reads with MiXCR anew, one entry per CDR3 protein. The data show around 620,000 distinct CDR3 sequences, with roughly 46% seen just once and under 20% held by the top ten. The sample consisted of peripheral blood or thyroid tissue (not recorded which). The receptor set was obtained from an adult woman with Graves' disease, either hyperthyroidism or ophthalmopathy (not recorded which).

At least ten counts were recorded for this clonotype. Germline is not matched at one junction end, which may reflect a read error. The rearrangement uses TRBV10-3 and TRBJ2-5; 7 nucleotides match TRBD2. The CDR3 runs to 16 residues. Germline V gene sequence: CDR1 ENHRY, CDR2 SYGVKD. The DNA of the CDR3 is TGTGCCAGCAGTGAGGCGGGAGAGAAATATCAAGAGACCCAGTACTTC. Its protein is CASSEAGEKYQETQYF.

This clonotype has a single count. This chain connects TRBV7-3 to TRBJ2-5; the match to TRBD2 covers 10 bases. The CDR3 sequence is 15 residues long. Germline V gene data show CDR1 as SGHTA and CDR2 as FQGTGA. The CDR3 sequence: CASGASGRLGETQYF. The DNA of the CDR3 is TGTGCTAGTGGGGCTAGCGGGAGACTTGGAGAGACCCAGTACTTC.

This chain joins TRBV4-1 and TRBJ1-6; D gene unclear. CDR1 and CDR2 (germline): MGHRA, YSYEKL. Trimming stripped 0 bases from V and 6 bases from J, with 9 bases between. This CDR3 has 15 residues. CDR3 nucleotides: TGCGCCAGCAGCCAAGATTGGGATCCTAATTCACCCCTCCACTTT. Protein: CASSQDWDPNSPLHF.

On this clonotype: Because the CDR3 is missing its conserved closing phenylalanine or tryptophan, this is likely a read error. V usage is TRBV7-8 and J usage is TRBJ1-2; 12 nucleotides align to TRBD1. This CDR3 region has 13 residues. Germline lookup yields CDR1 SGHVS and CDR2 FQNEAQ. Trimming took 5 bases from V and 7 from J; bases not matched to a gene: 2. This CDR3 reads CASSRDRGLGYTL. CDR3 coding DNA: TGTGCCAGCAGCCGGGACAGGGGGCTTGGCTACACCCTC.

This clonotype was found many times. The rearrangement links TRBV29-1 to TRBJ1-1, with D possibly being TRBD1 (5 bases). The V end lost 5 bases, the J end lost 1 base, and 11 bases lay between the germline ends. CDR1 and CDR2 from the germline V gene are SQVTM and ANQGSEA. The CDR3 is 13 residues long. The CDR3 protein is CSVQGDANTEAFF. In nucleotides, the CDR3 is TGCAGCGTTCAGGGCGACGCGAACACTGAAGCTTTCTTT.

A word on this clonotype: The CDR3 ends on some other residue instead of the conserved phenylalanine or tryptophan, so this is likely a read error. The limits of the CDR3 on the DNA are not certain, so only TCRdb's listed CDR3 is given. The V call is TRBV11-3, the J call TRBJ2-7; TRBD2 reflects the table's D call only, with no check against the DNA. Germline CDR1 and CDR2: SGHNT and YENEEA. Termini included, the CDR3 measures 8 amino acids. CDR3 sequence: CASSPSRT.

This clonotype came up many times. The J gene is TRBJ1-5, the V gene TRBV11-2, with D unclear. The CDR3 is 15 amino acids. Trimming left V 4 bases short and J 1 base short, with 11 bases between. Germline V gives CDR1 SGHAT, CDR2 FQNNGV. The CDR3 DNA reads as TGTGCCAGCAGCTATGGGGTCTACAGCAATCAGCCCCAGCATTTT. Encoded protein: CASSYGVYSNQPQHF.

This clonotype was counted a few times. V is TRBV7-9 and J is TRBJ2-7, with 8 bases identical to TRBD1. CDR3 length: 18 residues. Germline trimming cut 6 bases from V and 0 bases from J; bases unmatched to any gene: 16. Germline CDR1 is SEHNR and CDR2 is FQNEAQ (reference sequence). The DNA for the CDR3 is TGTGCCAGCAGTTTAAGGACAGGGCGCGGGGAAAACTCCTACGAGCAGTACTTC. This sequence encodes CASSLRTGRGENSYEQYF.

The chain joins TRBV7-2 to TRBJ1-4; perhaps TRBD1 as D (5 bases). The CDR3 has 15 residues. The germline V gene encodes CDR1 SGHTA and CDR2 FQGNSA. V gave up 5 bases and J gave up 10 bases, with 20 bases separating them. CDR3 in amino acids: CASSQQGRGRGKLFF. DNA for the CDR3: TGTGCCAGCAGCCAACAAGGGAGGGGTCGGGGAAAACTGTTTTTT.

This chain uses TRBV2 with TRBJ1-5; TRBD2 agrees at 7 bases. The DNA end lines up better with TRBJ2-3; the J call may be wrong. Germline values: CDR1 SNHLY, CDR2 FYNNEI. The CDR3 is 18 residues long. The CDR3 region has the DNA TGTGCCAGCAGTGGGCCTAGCGGACAAAACGTGAAAACAGATACGCAGTATTTT. Protein sequence: CASSGPSGQNVKTDTQYF.

The genes are TRBV18 and TRBJ1-5; tentatively, D is TRBD1 (5 bases). The CDR3 covers 15 residues. The germline V and J ends were trimmed by 5 bases and 4 bases, with 15 bases remaining between them. Germline assignment: CDR1 KGHSH and CDR2 LQKENI. CDR3: CASSSAGGANQPQHF. Here the CDR3 DNA reads TGTGCCAGCTCATCGGCCGGTGGGGCAAATCAGCCCCAGCATTTT.

The chain has TRBV20-1 and TRBJ2-5, with D maybe TRBD1 (5 bases). The CDR3 runs 11 residues. In germline, CDR1 is DFQATT, CDR2 SNEGSKA (reference sequence). Trimming shortened V by 3 bases and J by 6 bases, and 8 bases separated the two germline ends. The CDR3 DNA sequence: TGCAGTGCTAGGGGGCGACAGACCCAGTACTTC. It translates to CSARGRQTQYF.

This clonotype was detected ten times or more. The CDR3 is CSATGGAGTEAFF. Written as DNA, the CDR3 is TGCAGTGCTACAGGGGGCGCAGGCACTGAAGCTTTCTTT. The chain couples TRBV20-1 to TRBJ1-1, with 8 nucleotides matching TRBD1. The germline V gene has CDR1 DFQATT and CDR2 SNEGSKA (reference sequence). Trimming at V came to 4 bases and at J to 4 bases, leaving 5 bases not matched to a gene. CDR3 length: 13 amino acids.

The V and J genes are TRBV9 and TRBJ2-7; either TRBD1 or TRBD2 may fit D (5 bases each). Germline CDR1 SGDLS, CDR2 YYNGEE. This CDR3 has 15 residues. With 3 bases removed from V and 0 bases from J, the gap between germline ends came to 13 bases. This CDR3 is CASSGSRGSSYEQYF. The CDR3 nucleotides are TGTGCCAGCAGCGGATCCCGGGGCTCCTCCTACGAGCAGTACTTC.

This clonotype was seen many times. The rearrangement joins TRBV20-1 to TRBJ2-7; D is uncertain. The CDR3 spans 11 residues. CDR1 and CDR2 (germline): DFQATT, SNEGSKA (reference sequence). Between the trimmed V and J ends, which lost 6 bases and 6 bases, there was a span of 12 bases. CDR3 region: CSAATPPEQYF. The CDR3 nucleotides read TGCAGTGCCGCTACTCCACCCGAGCAGTACTTC.

This clonotype appeared once. The chain recombines TRBV7-2 with TRBJ1-6, with D perhaps TRBD1 (5 bases). The ends were cut back, 7 bases at V and 8 bases at J, with 21 bases in the middle. The germline V gene encodes CDR1 SGHTA and CDR2 FQGNSA. There are 16 residues in the CDR3. The DNA for the CDR3 is TGTGCCAGCACCTTCTGGCCGGGACTCTTCGATTCACCCCTCCACTTT. Residues: CASTFWPGLFDSPLHF.

Concerning this clonotype itself: Germline is not matched at one junction end, which may reflect a read error. This chain uses TRBV14 with TRBJ1-4, with D perhaps matching TRBD1 (6 bases). Germline CDR1 and CDR2: SGHDN and FVKESK. This CDR3 spans 11 amino acids. The CDR3 protein is CASSQVPHRVF. The CDR3 bases are TGTGCCAGCAGCCAAGTGCCCCACAGGGTTTTT.

Turning to this clonotype: At one end, the junction sequence differs from germline, possibly due to a read error. The chain has TRBV16 and TRBJ1-1; D gene uncertain. Germline V gene data show CDR1 as KGHSY and CDR2 as FQNENV. The CDR3 contains 13 residues. The CDR3 DNA follows: TGTGCCAGCAGCCTCTTAGAGCACACTAAAGCTTTCTTT. Its translation: CASSLLEHTKAFF.

The rearrangement uses TRBV5-1 and TRBJ2-2, with TRBD2 matching over 10 bases. The V and J ends lost 4 bases and 11 bases, in that order; junction bases with no gene match: 8. In germline, CDR1 is SGHRS, CDR2 YFSETQ. The CDR3 runs 14 residues. CDR3 sequence reads: CASSDLAGVGELFF. In DNA, the CDR3 is TGCGCCAGCAGCGACCTAGCGGGAGTAGGCGAGCTGTTTTTT.

The chain combines TRBV12-3 or TRBV12-4 with TRBJ2-7; the D is unclear. V was pared by 6 bases and J by 3 bases, with 9 bases between. CDR3 size: 12 residues. The CDR3 spells CASSIPYYEQYF. For the CDR3, the DNA is TGTGCCAGCAGCATCCCCTACTACGAGCAGTACTTC.

This clonotype was observed a handful of times. The V gene is TRBV7-3, the J gene TRBJ2-7, with a possible D match to TRBD1 (7 bases). Germline V gives CDR1 SGHTA, CDR2 FQGTGA. Trimming removed 4 bases at V and 5 bases at J, with 24 bases between. CDR3 size: 17 residues. In DNA, the CDR3 is TGTGCCAGCAGCTCCAGTACGGTGGGCAGGGGGGTCGACGAGCAGTACTTC. Protein sequence: CASSSSTVGRGVDEQYF.

This chain connects TRBV12-3 or TRBV12-4 to TRBJ1-5; D gene unclear. This CDR3 comprises 11 residues. V lost 7 bases and J 11 bases, leaving 12 bases between the germline ends. DNA of the CDR3: TGTGCCAGCAAGATGGAAGAGACCCAGCATTTT. Translated, it gives CASKMEETQHF.

This clonotype was detected many times. This chain links TRBV4-1 with TRBJ1-5; D is unclear. Germline V lookup: CDR1 MGHRA, CDR2 YSYEKL. CDR3 size: 15 residues. The V gene lost 6 bases and the J gene lost 2 bases, with 14 bases spanning the gap. CDR3 sequence reads: CASSQPRMGNQPQHF. In nucleotides, the CDR3 is TGCGCCAGCAGTCAGCCACGTATGGGCAATCAGCCCCAGCATTTT.

This clonotype was recorded many times. The V call is TRBV14, the J call TRBJ2-7; unclear D gene. CDR1 and CDR2 from the germline V gene are SGHDN and FVKESK. V was pared by 5 bases and J by 2 bases, with 10 bases between. The CDR3 extends over 13 amino acids. Here the CDR3 reads CASSALNTYEQYF. The CDR3 DNA follows: TGTGCCAGCAGCGCACTCAACACCTACGAGCAGTACTTC.

This chain links TRBV29-1 with TRBJ2-7, with 7 bases that match TRBD1. V shed 8 bases, J shed 2 bases, and the junction held 6 bases outside the gene matches. In germline, CDR1 is SQVTM, CDR2 ANQGSEA. The CDR3 loop spans 12 amino acids. The CDR3: CSLGDRAYEQYF. CDR3 in DNA: TGCAGCTTAGGGGACAGAGCCTACGAGCAGTACTTC.

This clonotype has ten or more counts. The genes are TRBV2 and TRBJ2-5, with D perhaps TRBD1 or TRBD2 (6 bases each). The germline CDR1 and CDR2 sequences are SNHLY and FYNNEI. The CDR3 sequence is 15 residues long. Trimming left V 3 bases short and J 5 bases short, with 16 bases between. CDR3 region: CASSDVGGRAETQYF. The CDR3 bases are TGTGCCAGCAGTGACGTGGGGGGCCGGGCGGAGACCCAGTACTTC.

The count of this clonotype is one. The gene calls are TRBV7-2 and TRBJ1-5, with D possibly matching TRBD1 (5 bases). The CDR3 length is 12 residues. V was shortened by 7 bases and J by 9 bases, with 13 bases between the two germline ends. Germline V gene lookup returns CDR1 SGHTA and CDR2 FQGNSA. The CDR3 nucleotides are TGTGCCAGCACTAGGGACGGCAGGCCCCAGCATTTT. Translation: CASTRDGRPQHF.

The V call is TRBV2, the J call TRBJ1-4; 11 bases fit TRBD1. V was pared by 5 bases and J by 5 bases, with 7 bases of the junction left unmatched. CDR3 length: 16 residues. The germline gives CDR1 SNHLY, CDR2 FYNNEI. DNA of the CDR3: TGTGCCAGCAGTTACCGAAGGGACAGGGGGAATGAAAAACTGTTTTTT. It specifies CASSYRRDRGNEKLFF.

The chain couples TRBV20-1 to TRBJ1-2; possibly TRBD1 for D (6 bases). V lost 6 bases and J lost 8, with 25 bases in between. The germline V gene has CDR1 DFQATT and CDR2 SNEGSKA (reference sequence). CDR3 length: 15 amino acids. CDR3 bases: TGCAGTGCACGTGTCCCCGGAGGGGGGGCCGGGGGCTACACCTTC. Translation: CSARVPGGGAGGYTF.

This clonotype was counted a few times. The CDR3 DNA sequence: TGCGCCAGCAGTGAGTCCAGCGGTCAAGAGACCCAGTACTTC. It translates to CASSESSGQETQYF. This sequence joins TRBV10-1 and TRBJ2-5; the D gene is possibly TRBD2 (5 bases). Germline CDR1 WNHNN, CDR2 SYGVQD (reference sequence). V shed 0 bases and J shed 2 bases, with 7 bases lying between them. The CDR3 spans 14 residues.